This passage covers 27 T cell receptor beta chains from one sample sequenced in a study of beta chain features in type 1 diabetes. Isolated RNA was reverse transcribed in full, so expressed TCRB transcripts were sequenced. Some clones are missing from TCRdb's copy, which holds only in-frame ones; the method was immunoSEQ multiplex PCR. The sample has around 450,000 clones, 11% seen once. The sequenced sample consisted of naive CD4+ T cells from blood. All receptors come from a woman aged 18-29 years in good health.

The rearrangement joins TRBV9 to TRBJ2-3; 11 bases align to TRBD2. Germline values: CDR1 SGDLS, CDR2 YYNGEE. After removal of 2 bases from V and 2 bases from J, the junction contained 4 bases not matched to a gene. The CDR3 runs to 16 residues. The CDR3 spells CASSVSSGGYTDTQYF. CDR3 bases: TGTGCCAGCAGCGTTTCTAGCGGGGGGTACACAGATACGCAGTATTTT.

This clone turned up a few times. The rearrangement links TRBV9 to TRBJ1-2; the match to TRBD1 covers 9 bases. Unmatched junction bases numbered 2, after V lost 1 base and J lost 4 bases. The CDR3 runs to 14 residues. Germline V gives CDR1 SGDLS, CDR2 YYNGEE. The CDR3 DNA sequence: TGTGCCAGCAGCGTAACAGGGGGCCTCTATGGCTACACCTTC. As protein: CASSVTGGLYGYTF.

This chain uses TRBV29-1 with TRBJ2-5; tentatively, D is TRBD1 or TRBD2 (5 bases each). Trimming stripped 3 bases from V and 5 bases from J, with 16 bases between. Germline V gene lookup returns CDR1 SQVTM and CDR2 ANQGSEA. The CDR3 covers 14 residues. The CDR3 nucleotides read TGCAGCGTTGACCGTAAGGGGAGAGGGGAGACCCAGTACTTC. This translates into CSVDRKGRGETQYF. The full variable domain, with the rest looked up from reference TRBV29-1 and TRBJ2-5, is SAVISQKPSRDICQRGTSLTIQCQVDSQVTMMFWYRQQPGQSLTLIATANQGSEATYESGFVIDKFPISRPNLTFSTLTVSNMSPEDSSIYLCSVDRKGRGETQYFGPGTRLLVL.

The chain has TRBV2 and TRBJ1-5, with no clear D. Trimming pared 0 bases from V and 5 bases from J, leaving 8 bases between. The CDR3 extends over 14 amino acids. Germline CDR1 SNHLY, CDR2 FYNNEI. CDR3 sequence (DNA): TGTGCCAGCAGTGAAGCGGAGGAAGATCAGCCCCAGCATTTT. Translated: CASSEAEEDQPQHF.

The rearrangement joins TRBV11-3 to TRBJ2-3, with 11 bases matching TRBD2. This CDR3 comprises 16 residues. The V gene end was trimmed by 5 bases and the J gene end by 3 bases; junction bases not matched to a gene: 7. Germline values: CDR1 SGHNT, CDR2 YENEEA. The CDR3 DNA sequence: TGTGCCAGCAGCGCCTTTAGCGGGAGGGCAACAGATACGCAGTATTTT. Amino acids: CASSAFSGRATDTQYF.

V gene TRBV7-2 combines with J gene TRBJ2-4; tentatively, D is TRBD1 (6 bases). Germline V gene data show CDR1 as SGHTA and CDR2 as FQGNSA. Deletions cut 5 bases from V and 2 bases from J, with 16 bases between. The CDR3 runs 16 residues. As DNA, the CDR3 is TGTGCCAGCAGCCCCGGCGAGGACAGAACCAAAAACATTCAGTACTTC. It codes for CASSPGEDRTKNIQYF.

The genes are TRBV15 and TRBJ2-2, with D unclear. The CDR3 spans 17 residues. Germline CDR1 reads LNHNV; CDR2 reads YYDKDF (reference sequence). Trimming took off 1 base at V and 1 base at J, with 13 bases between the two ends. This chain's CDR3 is CATSRGVGLGNTGELFF. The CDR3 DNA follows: TGTGCCACCAGCAGAGGTGTCGGGTTAGGGAACACCGGGGAGCTGTTTTTT.

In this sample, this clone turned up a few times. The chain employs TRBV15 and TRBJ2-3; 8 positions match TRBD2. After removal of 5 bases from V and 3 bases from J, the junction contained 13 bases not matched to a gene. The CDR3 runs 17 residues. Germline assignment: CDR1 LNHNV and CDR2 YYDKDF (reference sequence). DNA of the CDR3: TGTGCCACCAGCGCTACCCTGCGGGGGGCATCGACAGATACGCAGTATTTT. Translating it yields CATSATLRGASTDTQYF.

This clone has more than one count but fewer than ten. The CDR3 coding sequence is TGTGCCACCAGTGCAGGGGCCTGGGGCCGTCGGGGAGGTGAGACCCAGTACTTC. Protein: CATSAGAWGRRGGETQYF. The genes are TRBV15 and TRBJ2-5; D may match TRBD1 or TRBD2 (6 bases each). V dropped 6 bases and J dropped 5 bases, with 28 bases sitting between them. The CDR3 covers 18 residues. Per the germline V gene, CDR1 is LNHNV and CDR2 is YYDKDF (reference sequence).

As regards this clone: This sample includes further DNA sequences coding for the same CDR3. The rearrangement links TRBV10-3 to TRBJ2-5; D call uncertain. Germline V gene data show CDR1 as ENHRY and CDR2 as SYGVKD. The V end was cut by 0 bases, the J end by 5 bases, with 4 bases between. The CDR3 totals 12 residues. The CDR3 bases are TGTGCCATCAGTGAGTCGTGGGAGACCCAGTACTTC. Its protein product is CAISESWETQYF.

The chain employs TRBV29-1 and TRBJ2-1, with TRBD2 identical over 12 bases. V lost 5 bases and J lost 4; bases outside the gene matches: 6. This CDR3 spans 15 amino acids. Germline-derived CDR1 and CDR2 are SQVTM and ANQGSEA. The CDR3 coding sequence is TGCAGCGTTCAACCGCTAGCGGGAGGGTACAATGAGCAGTTCTTC. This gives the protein CSVQPLAGGYNEQFF.

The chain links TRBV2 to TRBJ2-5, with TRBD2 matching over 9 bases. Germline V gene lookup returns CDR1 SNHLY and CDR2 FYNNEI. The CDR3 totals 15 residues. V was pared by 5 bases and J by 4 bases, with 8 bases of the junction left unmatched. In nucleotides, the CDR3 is TGTGCCAGCAGTCGTCCTAGCGGGGATGTAGAGACCCAGTACTTC. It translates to CASSRPSGDVETQYF.

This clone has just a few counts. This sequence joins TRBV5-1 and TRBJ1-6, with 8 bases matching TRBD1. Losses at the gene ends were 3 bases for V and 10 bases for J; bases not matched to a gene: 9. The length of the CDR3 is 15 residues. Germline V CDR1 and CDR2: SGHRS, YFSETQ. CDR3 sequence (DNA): TGCGCCAGCAGCTGGACAGGGATGGGTCGATCACCCCTCCACTTT. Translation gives CASSWTGMGRSPLHF.

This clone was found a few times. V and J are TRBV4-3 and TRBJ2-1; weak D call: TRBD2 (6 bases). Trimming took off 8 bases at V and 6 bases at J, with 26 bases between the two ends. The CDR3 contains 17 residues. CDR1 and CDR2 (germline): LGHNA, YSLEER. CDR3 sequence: CASGLRVAGRPINEQFF. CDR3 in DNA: TGCGCCAGCGGCCTACGAGTGGCGGGACGACCCATCAATGAGCAGTTCTTC.

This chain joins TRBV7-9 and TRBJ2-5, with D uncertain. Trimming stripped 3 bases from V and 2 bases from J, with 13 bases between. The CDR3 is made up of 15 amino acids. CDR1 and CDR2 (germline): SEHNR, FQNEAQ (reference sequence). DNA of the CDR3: TGTGCCAGCAGCTTTTTCATGTCGCAGCAAGAGACCCAGTACTTC. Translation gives CASSFFMSQQETQYF.

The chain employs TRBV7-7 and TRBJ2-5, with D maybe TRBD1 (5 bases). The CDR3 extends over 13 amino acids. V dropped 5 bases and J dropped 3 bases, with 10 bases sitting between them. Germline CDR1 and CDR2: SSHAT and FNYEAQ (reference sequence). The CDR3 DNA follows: TGTGCCAGCAGCGCTCAGGGAAAAGAGACCCAGTACTTC. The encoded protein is CASSAQGKETQYF.

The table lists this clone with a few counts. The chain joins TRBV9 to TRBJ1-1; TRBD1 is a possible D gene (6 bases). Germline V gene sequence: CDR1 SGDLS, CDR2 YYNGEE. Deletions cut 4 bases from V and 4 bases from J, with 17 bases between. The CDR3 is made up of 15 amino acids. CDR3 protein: CASSPLGNRVTEAFF. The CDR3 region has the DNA TGTGCCAGCAGCCCTCTGGGGAACAGGGTCACTGAAGCTTTCTTT. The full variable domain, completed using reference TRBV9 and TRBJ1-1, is DSGVTQTPKHLITATGQRVTLRCSPRSGDLSVYWYQQSLDQGLQFLIQYYNGEERAKGNILERFSAQQFPDLHSELNLSSLELGDSALYFCASSPLGNRVTEAFFGQGTRLTVV.

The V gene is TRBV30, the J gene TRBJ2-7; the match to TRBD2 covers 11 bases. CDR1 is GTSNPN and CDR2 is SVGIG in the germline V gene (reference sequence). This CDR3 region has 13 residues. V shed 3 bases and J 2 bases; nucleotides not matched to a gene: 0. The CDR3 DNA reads TGTGCCTGGAGGGGACTAGCGGCCTACGAGCAGTACTTC. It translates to CAWRGLAAYEQYF. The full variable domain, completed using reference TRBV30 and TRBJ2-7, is SQTIHQWPATLVQPVGSPLSLECTVEGTSNPNLYWYRQAAGRGLQLLFYSVGIGQISSEVPQNLSASRPQDRQFILSSKKLLLSDSGFYLCAWRGLAAYEQYFGPGTRLTVT.

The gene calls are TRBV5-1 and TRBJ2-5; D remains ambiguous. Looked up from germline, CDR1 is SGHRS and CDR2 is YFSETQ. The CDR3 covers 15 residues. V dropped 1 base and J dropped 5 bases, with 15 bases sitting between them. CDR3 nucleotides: TGCGCCAGCAGCTTGACCGCCCTAGTGGGCGAGACCCAGTACTTC. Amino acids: CASSLTALVGETQYF.

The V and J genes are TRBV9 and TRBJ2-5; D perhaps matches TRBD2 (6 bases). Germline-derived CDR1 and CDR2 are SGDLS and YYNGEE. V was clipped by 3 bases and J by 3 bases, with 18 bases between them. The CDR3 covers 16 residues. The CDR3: CASSGGWRDREETQYF. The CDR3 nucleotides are TGTGCCAGCAGCGGGGGCTGGCGGGATAGGGAAGAGACCCAGTACTTC.

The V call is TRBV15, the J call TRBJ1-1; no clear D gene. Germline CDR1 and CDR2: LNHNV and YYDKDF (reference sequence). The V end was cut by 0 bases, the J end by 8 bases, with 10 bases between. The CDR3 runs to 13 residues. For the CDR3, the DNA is TGTGCCACCAGCAGAGATTCGGGCGGGGAAGCTTTCTTT. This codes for CATSRDSGGEAFF.

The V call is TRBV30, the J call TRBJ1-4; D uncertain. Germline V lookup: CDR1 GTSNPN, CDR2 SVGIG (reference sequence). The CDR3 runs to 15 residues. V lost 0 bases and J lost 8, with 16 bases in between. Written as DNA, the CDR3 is TGTGCCTGGAGTGTAAAGCCTCCGGAGGAGGAAAAACTGTTTTTT. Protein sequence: CAWSVKPPEEEKLFF.

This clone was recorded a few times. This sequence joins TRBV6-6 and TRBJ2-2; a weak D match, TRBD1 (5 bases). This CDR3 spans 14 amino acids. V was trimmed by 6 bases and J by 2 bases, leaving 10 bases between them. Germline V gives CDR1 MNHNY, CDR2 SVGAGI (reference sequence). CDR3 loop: CASSRQRNTGELFF. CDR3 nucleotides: TGTGCCAGCAGCCGACAGCGCAACACCGGGGAGCTGTTTTTT.

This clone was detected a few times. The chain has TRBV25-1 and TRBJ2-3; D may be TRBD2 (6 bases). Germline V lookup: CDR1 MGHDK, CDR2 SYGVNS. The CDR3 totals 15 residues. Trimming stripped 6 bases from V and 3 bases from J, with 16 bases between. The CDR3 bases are TGTGCCAGCAGCCTAGCGCTGGGGCCGACAGATACGCAGTATTTT. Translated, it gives CASSLALGPTDTQYF.

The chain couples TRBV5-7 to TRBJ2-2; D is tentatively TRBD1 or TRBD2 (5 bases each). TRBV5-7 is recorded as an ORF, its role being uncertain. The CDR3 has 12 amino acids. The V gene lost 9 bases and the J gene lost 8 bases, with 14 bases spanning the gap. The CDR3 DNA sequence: TGTGCCACCCCGGGACCCCCTGGGGAGCTGTTTTTT. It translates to CATPGPPGELFF.

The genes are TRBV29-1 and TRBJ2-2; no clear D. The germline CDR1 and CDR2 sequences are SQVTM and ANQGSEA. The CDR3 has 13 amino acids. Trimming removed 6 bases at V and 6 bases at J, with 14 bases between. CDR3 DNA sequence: TGCAGCGTGATAGGTTATACTCCCGGGGAGCTGTTTTTT. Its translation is CSVIGYTPGELFF.

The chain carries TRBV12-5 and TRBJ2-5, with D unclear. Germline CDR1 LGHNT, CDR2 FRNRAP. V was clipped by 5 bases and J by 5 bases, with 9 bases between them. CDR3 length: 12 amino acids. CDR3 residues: CASGRSRETQYF. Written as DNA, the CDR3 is TGTGCTAGTGGTCGAAGCAGGGAGACCCAGTACTTC.